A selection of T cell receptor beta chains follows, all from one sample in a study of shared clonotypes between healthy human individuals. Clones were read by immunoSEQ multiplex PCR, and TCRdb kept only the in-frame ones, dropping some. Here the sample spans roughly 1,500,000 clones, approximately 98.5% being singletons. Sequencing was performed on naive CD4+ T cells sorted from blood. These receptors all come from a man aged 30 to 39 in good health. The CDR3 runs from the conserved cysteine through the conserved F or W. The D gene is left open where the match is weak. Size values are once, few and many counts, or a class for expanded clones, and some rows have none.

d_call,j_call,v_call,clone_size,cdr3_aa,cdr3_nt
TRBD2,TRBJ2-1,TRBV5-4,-,CASSSRTSDNEQFF,TGTGCCAGCAGCTCTAGGACTAGCGACAATGAGCAGTTCTTC
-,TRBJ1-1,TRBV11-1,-,CASSVTPNTEAFF,TGTGCCAGCAGCGTGACTCCTAACACTGAAGCTTTCTTT
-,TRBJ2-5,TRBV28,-,CASNVQGGETQYF,TGTGCCAGCAACGTACAGGGCGGAGAGACCCAGTACTTC
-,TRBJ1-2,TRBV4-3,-,CASSHRNYGYTF,TGCGCCAGCAGCCACAGGAACTATGGCTACACCTTC
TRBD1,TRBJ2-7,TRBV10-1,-,CASSESPAGQGNEQYF,TGCGCCAGCAGTGAGTCCCCCGCGGGACAGGGGAACGAGCAGTACTTC
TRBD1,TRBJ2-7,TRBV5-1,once,CASSGGQGAYEQYF,TGCGCCAGCAGCGGGGGACAGGGGGCCTACGAGCAGTACTTC
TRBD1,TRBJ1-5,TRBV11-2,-,CASSVRGGRDRNQPQHF,TGTGCCAGCAGCGTTAGGGGTGGTCGGGACAGAAATCAGCCCCAGCATTTT
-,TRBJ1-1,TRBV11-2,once,CASSWGAGGTEAFF,TGTGCCAGCAGCTGGGGGGCAGGAGGGACTGAAGCTTTCTTT
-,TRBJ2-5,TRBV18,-,CASSPGGTETQYF,TGTGCCAGCTCACCAGGGGGGACAGAGACCCAGTACTTC
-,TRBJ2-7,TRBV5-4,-,CASSGKQRAGNEQYF,TGTGCCAGCAGCGGGAAGCAGCGAGCTGGGAACGAGCAGTACTTC
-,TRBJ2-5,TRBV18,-,CASSPQGSAETQYF,TGTGCCAGCTCACCACAGGGTTCTGCGGAGACCCAGTACTTC
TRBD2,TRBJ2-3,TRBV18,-,CASSLLADLTDTQYF,TGTGCCAGCTCATTGCTAGCGGACCTTACAGATACGCAGTATTTT
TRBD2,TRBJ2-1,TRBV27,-,CASSLSSGPYNEQFF,TGTGCCAGCAGTTTGTCTAGCGGACCTTACAATGAGCAGTTCTTC
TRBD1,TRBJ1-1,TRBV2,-,CASLTQGGRTEAFF,TGTGCCAGCCTCACCCAGGGGGGACGAACTGAAGCTTTCTTT
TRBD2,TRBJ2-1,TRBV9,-,CASSVGLAGVNNEQFF,TGTGCCAGCAGCGTTGGGTTAGCGGGAGTGAACAATGAGCAGTTCTTC